This T cell receptor beta chain stems from a study of monozygotic twins with inflammatory bowel disease. Germline assignment: CDR1 LGHNA and CDR2 YNFKEQ. This CDR3 is built from 16 residues. Two rounds of nested PCR, of 16 and 9 cycles, were run on TCRalpha and TCRbeta cDNA. TCRdb reprocessed the 5' RACE reads and stores each CDR3 protein as one record, lacking DNA. The ten top clones account for approximately 2.4%, within a sample of about 380,000 distinct CDR3 sequences. The V and J genes are TRBV4-2 and TRBJ2-1; TCRdb picks TRBD1, but there is no DNA to check that call. Material: blood. The sequence was obtained from a human donor with ulcerative colitis or Crohn's disease, or a healthy co-twin of an affected twin (not recorded which). The CDR3 loop is CASSRDRDRDYNEQFF.